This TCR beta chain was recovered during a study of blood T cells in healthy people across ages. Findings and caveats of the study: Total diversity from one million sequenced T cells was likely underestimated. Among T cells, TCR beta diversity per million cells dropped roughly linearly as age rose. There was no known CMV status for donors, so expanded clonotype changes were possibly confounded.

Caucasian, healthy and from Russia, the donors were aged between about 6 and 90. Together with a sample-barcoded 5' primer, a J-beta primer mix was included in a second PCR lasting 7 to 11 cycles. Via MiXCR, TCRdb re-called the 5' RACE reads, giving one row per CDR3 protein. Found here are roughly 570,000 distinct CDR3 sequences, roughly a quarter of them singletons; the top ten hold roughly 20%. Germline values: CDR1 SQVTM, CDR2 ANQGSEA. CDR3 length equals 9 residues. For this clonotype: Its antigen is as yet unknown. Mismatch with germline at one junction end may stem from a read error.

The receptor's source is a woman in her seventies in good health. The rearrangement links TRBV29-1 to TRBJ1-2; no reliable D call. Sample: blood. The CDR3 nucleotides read TGCAGCGTTCCCGAGCCCGTGGCCTTC. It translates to CSVPEPVAF. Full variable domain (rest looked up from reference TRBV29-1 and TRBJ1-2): SAVISQKPSRDICQRGTSLTIQCQVDSQVTMMFWYRQQPGQSLTLIATANQGSEATYESGFVIDKFPISRPNLTFSTLTVSNMSPEDSSIYLCSVPEPVAFGSGTRLTVV.